The TCR beta chain described here comes from a study of early T cells in non-severe SARS-CoV-2 infection. Study background: Investigators sequenced bulk RNA drawn from unsorted whole blood, and chains remained unpaired.

In the library, individual cDNA molecules carried attached unique molecular identifiers. Using its own MiXCR run on the 5' RACE reads, TCRdb lists one record per CDR3 protein. The table shows 26,000 or so distinct CDR3 sequences, with just over 4% occurring only once. Study observations and caveats: VDJdb-based matching was biased toward anti-spike CD8 responses and missed private and CD4 specificities.

At least ten counts were recorded for this clonotype. The target antigen is unknown. CDR3 length equals 14 residues. The V segment lost 1 base and the J segment 7 bases; nucleotides outside the gene matches: 3. This sequence originates from an adult who was a healthcare worker with PCR-confirmed SARS-CoV-2 infection or an uninfected control (not recorded which). The sequencing sample was made of whole blood. The chain employs TRBV12-3 or TRBV12-4 and TRBJ2-1, with 8 bases aligning to TRBD2. As DNA, the CDR3 is TGTGCCAGCAGTTTAGGACTAGCGTTTAATGAGCAGTTCTTC. Amino acid sequence: CASSLGLAFNEQFF.